The T cell receptor beta chain under discussion was sequenced for a study of T-cell reconstitution after alpha-beta-depleted transplantation in children. The V gene lost 4 bases and the J gene lost 7 bases, with 14 bases spanning the gap. The length of the CDR3 is 14 residues. Per germline, CDR1 SGHVS and CDR2 FQNEAQ. Unique molecular identifiers were built into the TCRbeta library. TCRdb re-derived calls from the PCR reads in MiXCR, one entry per CDR3 protein. In the table there are 330,000 or so distinct CDR3 sequences, 10% of which are singletons. This clonotype was obtained from a human donor who donated a stem cell graft to a child with acute lymphoblastic leukemia. The sample in question was PBMCs from the stem cell graft donor, obtained from the stem cell graft. The chain combines TRBV7-8 with TRBJ2-1; no reliable D call. The CDR3 DNA is TGTGCCAGCAGCTCCAGGCGGCATCAAAATGAGCAGTTCTTC. Amino acid sequence: CASSSRRHQNEQFF. The full variable domain, completed using reference TRBV7-8 and TRBJ2-1, is GAGVSQSPRYKVAKRGQDVALRCDPISGHVSLFWYQQALGQGPEFLTYFQNEAQLDKSGLPSDRFFAERPEGSVSTLKIQRTQQEDSAVYLCASSSRRHQNEQFFGPGTRLTVL.